Listed below are T cell receptor beta chains from one sample, sequenced in a study of blood T cell repertoires in COVID-19. Some clones are missing from TCRdb's copy, which holds only in-frame ones; the method was immunoSEQ multiplex PCR. The data contain some 120,000 clones, less than 90% of them singletons. The source material was PBMCs or T cells enriched from blood (not recorded which). These receptors all stem from a man aged 25-45 years who had recovered from COVID-19. Each CDR3 is given with its conserved first and last residue. The order of the fields is J gene, D gene, V gene, clone size, CDR3 protein, CDR3 DNA. The D gene is left open where the match is weak. Part of the rows lack a size; the others show once, few, many or a class for expanded clones.

>TRBJ2-3|TRBD2|TRBV5-1|.
CASSLPAGTSGDTQYF
TGCGCCAGCAGCTTACCAGCGGGAACCTCTGGGGATACGCAGTATTTT
>TRBJ2-7|.|TRBV6-5|.
CASNLGRVGYEQYF
TGTGCCAGCAACCTAGGCAGGGTGGGCTACGAGCAGTACTTC
>TRBJ1-6|TRBD1|TRBV10-3|once
CAITRDSNSPLHF
TGTGCCATCACCCGGGACAGTAATTCACCCCTCCACTTT
>TRBJ2-5|.|TRBV19|.
CASSIDTLDQETQYF
TGTGCCAGTAGTATTGACACTCTCGACCAAGAGACCCAGTACTTC
>TRBJ2-1|.|TRBV29-1|.
CSVDSSGVDYNEQFF
TGCAGCGTTGATTCTTCAGGGGTTGACTACAATGAGCAGTTCTTC
>TRBJ1-2|TRBD1|TRBV28|.
CASSSTGGEGDLYGYTF
TGTGCCAGCAGTTCTACAGGGGGCGAAGGGGACTTATATGGCTACACCTTC
>TRBJ1-5|.|TRBV2|.
CASKGGNQPQHF
TGTGCCAGCAAGGGGGGCAATCAGCCCCAGCATTTT
>TRBJ1-2|.|TRBV9|.
CASSVGGLNYGYTF
TGTGCCAGCAGCGTGGGGGGTTTGAACTATGGCTACACCTTC
>TRBJ1-1|.|TRBV5-6|.
CASSARGLSSTEAFF
TGTGCCAGCAGCGCCAGAGGACTTTCGAGCACTGAAGCTTTCTTT
>TRBJ2-1|TRBD1|TRBV24-1|once
CATSDNGQGAGEQFF
TGTGCCACCAGTGATAATGGACAGGGGGCTGGTGAGCAGTTCTTC
>TRBJ1-1|.|TRBV2|.
CASSVKRTSVSGDTEAFF
TGTGCCAGCAGTGTGAAACGGACCAGCGTATCGGGGGACACTGAAGCTTTCTTT
>TRBJ1-1|.|TRBV2|.
CASSENSPEAFF
TGTGCCAGCAGTGAAAACAGCCCTGAAGCTTTCTTT
>TRBJ1-1|.|TRBV6-5|.
CASSWGQGGTEAFF
TGTGCCAGCAGCTGGGGGCAAGGCGGAACTGAAGCTTTCTTT
>TRBJ1-1|.|TRBV6-5|.
CASSYSKEGPRGAFF
TGTGCCAGCAGTTACTCGAAGGAGGGCCCCCGGGGAGCTTTCTTT
>TRBJ2-1|.|TRBV7-3|once
CASSLTGQQSYNEQFF
TGTGCCAGCAGCTTAACGGGGCAGCAATCCTACAATGAGCAGTTCTTC